One and the same sample provided the 29 T cell receptor beta chains below, sequenced in a study of blood T cell repertoires in COVID-19. The data were produced by immunoSEQ multiplex PCR, yet TCRdb's version contains in-frame clones alone and is incomplete. Of about 270,000 clones in the sample, approximately 82% are singletons; the top ten hold approximately 6%. The source material was peripheral blood. The receptors come from a man of 80 years or more with acute or convalescent COVID-19.

This clone was counted at least ten times. The sample holds other DNA sequences that translate to the same CDR3. The CDR3 DNA is TGTGCCAGCAGTGAAGTGGACAGTAATTCACCCCTCCACTTT. Protein product: CASSEVDSNSPLHF. The gene calls are TRBV6-1 and TRBJ1-6, with D tentatively TRBD1 (6 bases). This CDR3 has 14 amino acids. Germline CDR1 is MNHNS and CDR2 is SASEGT. V was shortened by 1 base and J by 6 bases, with 7 bases between the two germline ends.

The chain carries TRBV3-1 (or the pseudogene TRBV3-2) and TRBJ2-5; TRBD1 is a possible D gene (6 bases). Germline V lookup: CDR1 LGHDT, CDR2 YNNKEL (reference sequence). The CDR3 contains 13 residues. V was clipped by 3 bases and J by 3 bases, with 8 bases between them. CDR3: CASSQGTKETQYF. The CDR3 DNA follows: TGTGCCAGCAGCCAGGGGACAAAAGAGACCCAGTACTTC.

The V call is TRBV28, the J call TRBJ1-3; TRBD1 agrees at 9 bases. Unmatched junction bases numbered 12, after V lost 1 base and J lost 2 bases. The CDR3 extends over 19 amino acids. Germline V lookup: CDR1 MDHEN, CDR2 SYDVKM. The CDR3 here is CASSLYALGQGAAGNTIYF. The CDR3 DNA follows: TGTGCCAGCAGTTTATATGCCCTGGGACAGGGTGCAGCTGGAAACACCATATATTTT. The full variable domain, its missing parts supplied by reference TRBV28 and TRBJ1-3, is DVKVTQSSRYLVKRTGEKVFLECVQDMDHENMFWYRQDPGLGLRLIYFSYDVKMKEKGDIPEGYSVSREKKERFSLILESASTNQTSMYLCASSLYALGQGAAGNTIYFGEGSWLTVV.

The V and J genes are TRBV4-1 and TRBJ2-7; 9 nucleotides line up with TRBD1. J gave up 2 bases and V 4 bases, and 9 bases lay outside the gene matches. The CDR3 covers 16 residues. Germline V gene lookup returns CDR1 MGHRA and CDR2 YSYEKL. The CDR3 DNA reads TGCGCCAGCAGCCGTGGGGGACAGGGCCCTACCTACGAGCAGTACTTC. Its protein is CASSRGGQGPTYEQYF.

The chain couples TRBV10-3 to TRBJ1-5; 8 bases are a match to TRBD1. V shed 5 bases, J shed 5 bases, and the junction held 11 bases outside the gene matches. Looked up from germline, CDR1 is ENHRY and CDR2 is SYGVKD. The CDR3 is made up of 16 amino acids. The CDR3 DNA follows: TGTGCCATCAGTTCCTCGGACAGGGTTGGGGATCAGCCCCAGCATTTT. Its protein product is CAISSSDRVGDQPQHF.

The J gene is TRBJ2-1, the V gene TRBV29-1; 11 bases fit TRBD2. The J segment lost 10 bases and the V segment lost 7 bases, leaving 21 bases of the junction unmatched. The V gene's germline CDR1 is SQVTM and CDR2 ANQGSEA. There are 17 residues in the CDR3. The CDR3 spells CSANRGSSGRPWAEQFF. The CDR3 DNA is TGCAGCGCCAACAGGGGGTCTAGCGGGAGGCCCTGGGCAGAGCAGTTCTTC.

The chain recombines TRBV5-1 with TRBJ2-3, with a tentative D call TRBD2 (6 bases). The V end lost 0 bases, the J end lost 4 bases, and 12 bases lay between the germline ends. CDR1 is SGHRS, CDR2 YFSETQ, per germline. This CDR3 is 15 amino acids long. The CDR3 DNA reads TGCGCCAGCAGCTTGGCGGGGGATGTAGCAGATACGCAGTATTTT. Translating it yields CASSLAGDVADTQYF.

This chain connects TRBV4-2 to TRBJ2-5, with 8 bases lining up with TRBD2. Germline values: CDR1 LGHNA, CDR2 YNFKEQ. The CDR3 spans 15 residues. J gave up 4 bases and V 1 base, and 5 bases lay outside the gene matches. In nucleotides, the CDR3 is TGTGCCAGCAGCCAAGGAATAGCGGGAAGAGAGACCCAGTACTTC. It translates to CASSQGIAGRETQYF.

A single count supports this clone. V and J are TRBV7-9 and TRBJ1-4; 9 bases align to TRBD1. The CDR3 runs 15 residues. Germline V gives CDR1 SEHNR, CDR2 FQNEAQ (reference sequence). Trimming at V came to 7 bases and at J to 5 bases, leaving 8 bases not matched to a gene. The CDR3 loop is CASTRDREENEKLFF. The CDR3, as DNA: TGTGCCAGCACCAGGGACAGGGAAGAGAATGAAAAACTGTTTTTT.

Here the CDR3 reads CASSRTNRGQETQYF. The DNA of the CDR3 is TGTGCCAGCTCACGAACCAATCGGGGGCAAGAGACCCAGTACTTC. V gene TRBV18 combines with J gene TRBJ2-5; a weak D match, TRBD2 (6 bases). This CDR3 spans 15 amino acids. V was trimmed by 4 bases and J by 2 bases, leaving 14 bases between them. Per the germline V gene, CDR1 is KGHSH and CDR2 is LQKENI.

The chain joins TRBV9 to TRBJ2-1; 9 bases are shared with TRBD2. Germline trimming cut 2 bases from V and 12 bases from J; bases unmatched to any gene: 12. Germline CDR1 and CDR2: SGDLS and YYNGEE. The CDR3 spans 15 residues. The CDR3 nucleotides read TGTGCCAGCAGCGTTGCCGGGACTAGCATCGATGCGCAGTTCTTC. This sequence encodes CASSVAGTSIDAQFF.

This clone was seen only once. The chain recombines TRBV5-1 with TRBJ2-4; 7 bases are a match to TRBD1. Per germline, CDR1 SGHRS and CDR2 YFSETQ. This CDR3 contains 13 residues. V was pared by 6 bases and J by 8 bases, with 8 bases of the junction left unmatched. This chain's CDR3 is CASNTGAGDIQYF. CDR3 in DNA: TGCGCCAGCAACACAGGGGCCGGTGACATTCAGTACTTC.

The chain joins TRBV24-1 to TRBJ2-5; TRBD2 matches at 14 bases. This CDR3 spans 17 amino acids. CDR1 and CDR2 (germline): KGHDR, SFDVKD. With 9 bases clipped from V and 2 bases from J, the junction kept 10 bases outside the gene matches. CDR3 amino acids: CATSGLAGGSYQETQYF. DNA of the CDR3: TGTGCCACCTCAGGACTAGCGGGGGGCTCTTATCAAGAGACCCAGTACTTC.

The chain employs TRBV2 and TRBJ2-2; 9 bases agree with TRBD2. Germline V gene data show CDR1 as SNHLY and CDR2 as FYNNEI. V shed 1 base and J 7 bases; nucleotides not matched to a gene: 7. This CDR3 has 16 residues. CDR3 in amino acids: CASSEDASGNGGELFF. In nucleotides, the CDR3 is TGTGCCAGCAGTGAAGACGCTAGCGGGAATGGCGGGGAGCTGTTTTTT.

Only a few counts were recorded for this clone. The CDR3 nucleotides read TGCGCCAGCAGGTTGACTAGCGGGAGTGGGGGACCCTACAATGAGCAGTTCTTC. Amino acids: CASRLTSGSGGPYNEQFF. The gene calls are TRBV5-1 and TRBJ2-1; 12 bases fit TRBD2. CDR1 is SGHRS, CDR2 YFSETQ, per germline. V trimming: 5 bases; J trimming: 2 bases; junction bases outside the gene matches: 11. This CDR3 is 18 amino acids long.

The chain recombines TRBV6-5 with TRBJ1-2; perhaps TRBD1 as D (5 bases). This CDR3 has 13 amino acids. CDR1 is MNHEY and CDR2 is SVGAGI in the germline V gene. With 5 bases removed from V and 0 bases from J, the gap between germline ends came to 7 bases. Here the CDR3 DNA reads TGTGCCAGCAGTCCGACAGCTAACTATGGCTACACCTTC. The encoded protein is CASSPTANYGYTF.

The chain combines TRBV7-6 with TRBJ1-3, with D possibly TRBD1 on 6 matching bases. There are 17 residues in the CDR3. Germline V gives CDR1 SGHVS, CDR2 FNYEAQ. With 7 bases removed from V and 0 bases from J, the gap between germline ends came to 19 bases. The CDR3 DNA is TGTGCCAGCACCCTTTATTTCCCAGGGGACTCTGGAAACACCATATATTTT. This encodes CASTLYFPGDSGNTIYF.

CDR3 in amino acids: CASRPRLTDTQYF. Written as DNA, the CDR3 is TGTGCCAGCAGACCCCGACTTACAGATACGCAGTATTTT. V gene TRBV2 combines with J gene TRBJ2-3, with D uncertain. The V end lost 6 bases, the J end lost 3 bases, and 10 bases lay between the germline ends. The CDR3 contains 13 residues. The germline CDR1 and CDR2 sequences are SNHLY and FYNNEI. Filled out from reference TRBV2 and TRBJ2-3, the complete variable domain reads EPEVTQTPSHQVTQMGQEVILRCVPISNHLYFYWYRQILGQKVEFLVSFYNNEISEKSEIFDDQFSVERPDGSNFTLKIRSTKLEDSAMYFCASRPRLTDTQYFGPGTRLTVL.

The V call is TRBV9, the J call TRBJ2-2; TRBD1 matches at 10 bases. From germline, CDR1 is SGDLS and CDR2 YYNGEE. The CDR3 consists of 17 residues. V lost 9 bases, J lost 6 bases, and 17 bases stayed unmatched. CDR3 coding DNA: TGTGCCAACCCCCACGTGAGGGACAGGGGCGGCCCCGGGGAGCTGTTTTTT. Translated: CANPHVRDRGGPGELFF.

Turning to this clone: Different DNA sequences within this sample yield the same CDR3. This chain uses TRBV27 with TRBJ1-2, with a tentative D call TRBD1 (5 bases). The germline V gene encodes CDR1 MNHEY and CDR2 SMNVEV (reference sequence). The length of the CDR3 is 14 residues. Trimming took off 2 bases at V and 8 bases at J, with 15 bases between the two ends. CDR3 in amino acids: CASSLKGVGWGYTF. The CDR3 DNA reads TGTGCCAGCAGTTTAAAAGGGGTTGGCTGGGGCTACACCTTC.

This clone was seen only once. The J gene is TRBJ1-2, the V gene TRBV7-2; D perhaps matches TRBD1 (6 bases). Germline CDR1 is SGHTA and CDR2 is FQGNSA. Trimming cost V 0 bases and J 3 bases, with 11 bases left between them. The CDR3 consists of 15 residues. The CDR3: CASSLAGGADYGYTF. The CDR3, as DNA: TGTGCCAGCAGCTTAGCTGGGGGGGCGGACTATGGCTACACCTTC.

The chain couples TRBV9 to TRBJ1-2; TRBD1 matches at 11 bases. CDR1 is SGDLS, CDR2 YYNGEE, per germline. This CDR3 has 16 residues. Trimming at V came to 4 bases and at J to 1 base, leaving 6 bases not matched to a gene. CDR3 coding DNA: TGTGCCAGCAGCAGGGACAGGGGGTTGGGTAACTATGGCTACACCTTC. Translating gives CASSRDRGLGNYGYTF.

V usage is TRBV7-8 and J usage is TRBJ1-5; no firm D call. Germline CDR1 reads SGHVS; CDR2 reads FQNEAQ. The CDR3 consists of 13 residues. V was trimmed by 3 bases and J by 7 bases, leaving 10 bases between them. The CDR3 sequence: CASSFGITQPQHF. The CDR3 DNA sequence: TGTGCCAGCAGCTTCGGGATTACGCAGCCCCAGCATTTT.

The chain couples TRBV7-3 to TRBJ1-2; 11 nucleotides match TRBD1. Trimming took 5 bases from V and 8 from J; bases not matched to a gene: 16. Germline-derived CDR1 and CDR2 are SGHTA and FQGTGA. This CDR3 comprises 17 residues. CDR3 region: CASSAYPLGQGARGYTF. The DNA of the CDR3 is TGTGCCAGCAGCGCCTACCCCCTAGGACAGGGGGCAAGAGGCTACACCTTC.

The rearrangement links TRBV28 to TRBJ2-3; D is perhaps TRBD2 (7 bases). Germline assignment: CDR1 MDHEN and CDR2 SYDVKM. The CDR3 has 14 amino acids. V lost 7 bases and J lost 3, with 14 bases in between. DNA of the CDR3: TGTGCCAGCACCGAGGGGGGGCTAACAGATACGCAGTATTTT. Its protein is CASTEGGLTDTQYF.

This clone showed up just once. This chain connects TRBV27 to TRBJ1-6; TRBD1 agrees at 9 bases. The CDR3 totals 15 residues. Germline-derived CDR1 and CDR2 are MNHEY and SMNVEV (reference sequence). Unmatched junction bases numbered 8, after V lost 7 bases and J lost 7 bases. The CDR3 sequence: CASTPVGTGNSPLHF. In DNA form, the CDR3 reads TGTGCCAGCACCCCCGTGGGGACAGGGAATTCACCCCTCCACTTT.

DNA for the CDR3: TGTGCCAGCAGCTTGTCAGGGGAAGGTGAAGCTTTCTTT. As protein: CASSLSGEGEAFF. This chain links TRBV5-5 with TRBJ1-1, with D perhaps matching TRBD1 (6 bases). The germline CDR1 and CDR2 sequences are SGHKS and YYEKEE (reference sequence). Deletions cut 1 base from V and 7 bases from J, with 11 bases between. The CDR3 has 13 amino acids.

This clone is a singleton in its sample. The chain employs TRBV5-1 and TRBJ1-2, with TRBD1 identical over 7 bases. Trimming took 0 bases from V and 7 from J; bases not matched to a gene: 9. The germline V gene encodes CDR1 SGHRS and CDR2 YFSETQ. This CDR3 is 15 amino acids long. CDR3 in amino acids: CASSLDGTEVTGYTF. CDR3 nucleotides: TGCGCCAGCAGCTTGGACGGGACAGAAGTTACTGGCTACACCTTC.

The J gene is TRBJ2-3, the V gene TRBV30, with TRBD2 identical over 7 bases. This CDR3 has 17 residues. Germline V lookup: CDR1 GTSNPN, CDR2 SVGIG (reference sequence). J was trimmed by 2 bases and V by 3 bases; bases with no gene match: 14. CDR3 in amino acids: CAWSVPRGGVYTDTQYF. CDR3 sequence (DNA): TGTGCCTGGAGCGTCCCCCGGGGAGGGGTTTACACAGATACGCAGTATTTT.